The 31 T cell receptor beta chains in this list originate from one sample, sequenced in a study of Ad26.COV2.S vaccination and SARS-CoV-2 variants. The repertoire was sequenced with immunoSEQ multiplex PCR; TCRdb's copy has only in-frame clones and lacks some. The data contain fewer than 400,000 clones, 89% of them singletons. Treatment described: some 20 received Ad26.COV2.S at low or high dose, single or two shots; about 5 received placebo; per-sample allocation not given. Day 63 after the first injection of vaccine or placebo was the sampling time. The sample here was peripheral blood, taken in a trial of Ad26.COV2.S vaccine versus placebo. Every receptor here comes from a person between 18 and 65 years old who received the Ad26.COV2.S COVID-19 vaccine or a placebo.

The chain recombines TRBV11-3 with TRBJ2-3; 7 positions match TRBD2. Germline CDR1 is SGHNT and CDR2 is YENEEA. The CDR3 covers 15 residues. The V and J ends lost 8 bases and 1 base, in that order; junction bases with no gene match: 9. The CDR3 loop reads CASRDGGSRTDTQYF. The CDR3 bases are TGTGCCAGCCGGGATGGCGGGAGCCGCACAGATACGCAGTATTTT.

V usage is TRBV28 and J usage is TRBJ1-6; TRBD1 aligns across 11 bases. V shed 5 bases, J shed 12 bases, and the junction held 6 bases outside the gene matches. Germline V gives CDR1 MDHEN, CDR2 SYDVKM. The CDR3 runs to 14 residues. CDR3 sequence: CASSLGTGGLPLHF. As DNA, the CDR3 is TGTGCCAGCAGTCTCGGGACAGGGGGGCTACCCCTCCACTTT.

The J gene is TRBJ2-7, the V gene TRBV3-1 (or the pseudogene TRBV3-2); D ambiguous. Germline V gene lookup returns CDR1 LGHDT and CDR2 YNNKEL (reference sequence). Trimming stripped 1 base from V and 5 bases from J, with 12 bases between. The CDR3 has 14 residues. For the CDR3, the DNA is TGTGCCAGCAGCCAAGTGCGCGGAGCCGACGAGCAGTACTTC. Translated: CASSQVRGADEQYF.

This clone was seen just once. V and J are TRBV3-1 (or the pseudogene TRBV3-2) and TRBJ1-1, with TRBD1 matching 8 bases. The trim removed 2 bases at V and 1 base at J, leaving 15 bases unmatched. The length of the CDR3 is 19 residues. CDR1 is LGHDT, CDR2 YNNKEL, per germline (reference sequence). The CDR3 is CASSQSVPGGVVPNTEAFF. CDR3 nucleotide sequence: TGTGCCAGCAGCCAAAGCGTCCCAGGGGGCGTAGTACCGAACACTGAAGCTTTCTTT.

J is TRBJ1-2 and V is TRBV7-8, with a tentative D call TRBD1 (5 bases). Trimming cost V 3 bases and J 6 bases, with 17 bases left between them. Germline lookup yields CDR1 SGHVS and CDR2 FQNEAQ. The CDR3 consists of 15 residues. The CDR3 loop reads CASSLSRVRFHGYTF. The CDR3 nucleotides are TGTGCCAGCAGCTTGTCCAGGGTTAGATTTCATGGCTACACCTTC.

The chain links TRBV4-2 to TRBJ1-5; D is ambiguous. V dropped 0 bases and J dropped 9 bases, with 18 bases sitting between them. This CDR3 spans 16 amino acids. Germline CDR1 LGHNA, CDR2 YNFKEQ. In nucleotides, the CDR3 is TGTGCCAGCAGCCAAGAACTCGCGGTCGGGTCTCGGCCCCAGCATTTT. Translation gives CASSQELAVGSRPQHF.

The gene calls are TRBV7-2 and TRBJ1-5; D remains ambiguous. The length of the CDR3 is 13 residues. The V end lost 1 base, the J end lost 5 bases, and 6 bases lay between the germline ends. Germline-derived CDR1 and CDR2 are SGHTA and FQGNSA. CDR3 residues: CASSLESYQPQHF. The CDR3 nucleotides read TGTGCCAGCAGCTTAGAATCCTATCAGCCCCAGCATTTT.

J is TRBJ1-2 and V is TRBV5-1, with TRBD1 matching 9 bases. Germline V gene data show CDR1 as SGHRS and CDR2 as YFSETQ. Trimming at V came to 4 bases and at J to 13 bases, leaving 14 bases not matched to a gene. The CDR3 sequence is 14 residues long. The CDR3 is CASSQTGQGINLTF. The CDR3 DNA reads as TGCGCCAGCAGCCAAACTGGACAGGGGATTAACCTCACCTTC.

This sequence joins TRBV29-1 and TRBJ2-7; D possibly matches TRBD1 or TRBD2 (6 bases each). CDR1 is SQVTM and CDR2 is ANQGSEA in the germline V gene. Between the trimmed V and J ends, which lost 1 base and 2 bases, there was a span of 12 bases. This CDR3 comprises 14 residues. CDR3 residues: CSVEGRGGTYEQYF. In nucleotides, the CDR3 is TGCAGCGTTGAAGGCCGAGGGGGGACCTACGAGCAGTACTTC.

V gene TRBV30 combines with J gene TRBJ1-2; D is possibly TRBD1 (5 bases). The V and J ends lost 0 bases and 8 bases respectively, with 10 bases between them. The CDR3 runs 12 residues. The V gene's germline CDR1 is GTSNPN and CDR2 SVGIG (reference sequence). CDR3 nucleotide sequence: TGTGCCTGGAGTGTTGGCAGGGAGGGCTACACCTTC. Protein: CAWSVGREGYTF.

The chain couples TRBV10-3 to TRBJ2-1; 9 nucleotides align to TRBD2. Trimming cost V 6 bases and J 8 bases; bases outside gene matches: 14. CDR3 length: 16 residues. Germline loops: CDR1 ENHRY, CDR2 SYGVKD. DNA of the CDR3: TGTGCCATCAGGCCCTTTGAATTTGGCGGGAGGGATGAGCAGTTCTTC. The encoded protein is CAIRPFEFGGRDEQFF.

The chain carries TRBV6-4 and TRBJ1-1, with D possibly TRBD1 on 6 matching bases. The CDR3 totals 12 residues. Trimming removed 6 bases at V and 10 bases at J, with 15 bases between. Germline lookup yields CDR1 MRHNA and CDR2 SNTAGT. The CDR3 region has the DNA TGTGCCAGCAGCCCACAGGGCCCCCCAGCTTTCTTT. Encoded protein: CASSPQGPPAFF.

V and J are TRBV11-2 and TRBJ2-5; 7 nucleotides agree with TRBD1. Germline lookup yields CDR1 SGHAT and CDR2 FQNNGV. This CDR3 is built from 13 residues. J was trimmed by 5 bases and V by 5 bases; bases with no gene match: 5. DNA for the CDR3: TGTGCCAGCAGCCAAGGGGGCTGGGAGACCCAGTACTTC. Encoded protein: CASSQGGWETQYF.

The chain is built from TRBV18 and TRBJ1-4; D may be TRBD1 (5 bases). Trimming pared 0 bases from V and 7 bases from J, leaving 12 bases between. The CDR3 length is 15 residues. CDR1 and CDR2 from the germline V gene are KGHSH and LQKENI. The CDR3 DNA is TGTGCCAGCTCACCACCGGGGAGGGACGGTGAAAAACTGTTTTTT. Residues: CASSPPGRDGEKLFF.

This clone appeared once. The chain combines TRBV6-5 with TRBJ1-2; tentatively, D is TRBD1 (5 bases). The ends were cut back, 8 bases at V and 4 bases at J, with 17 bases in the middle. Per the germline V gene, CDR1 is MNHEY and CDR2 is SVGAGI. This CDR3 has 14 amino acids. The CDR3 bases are TGTGCCAGCGCCAAGGGGTCCGGAGGCTATGGCTACACCTTC. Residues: CASAKGSGGYGYTF.

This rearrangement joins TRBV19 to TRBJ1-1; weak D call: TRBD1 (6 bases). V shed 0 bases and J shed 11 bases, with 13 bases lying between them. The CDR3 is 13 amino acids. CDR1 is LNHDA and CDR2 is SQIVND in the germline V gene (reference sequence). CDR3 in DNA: TGTGCCAGTAGTATAGAGTTGGGGGCTGCTGCTTTCTTT. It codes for CASSIELGAAAFF.

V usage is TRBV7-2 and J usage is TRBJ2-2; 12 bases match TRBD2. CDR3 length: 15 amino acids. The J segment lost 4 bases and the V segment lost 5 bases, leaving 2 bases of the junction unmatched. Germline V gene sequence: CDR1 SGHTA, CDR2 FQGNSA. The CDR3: CASSKLAGGTGELFF. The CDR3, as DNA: TGTGCCAGCAGCAAACTAGCGGGAGGCACCGGGGAGCTGTTTTTT.

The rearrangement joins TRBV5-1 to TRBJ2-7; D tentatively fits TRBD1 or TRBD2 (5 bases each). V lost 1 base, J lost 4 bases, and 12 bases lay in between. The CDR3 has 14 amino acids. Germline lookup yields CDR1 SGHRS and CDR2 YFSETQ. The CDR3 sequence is CASSLSRGVYEQYF. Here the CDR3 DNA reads TGCGCCAGCAGCTTGTCCCGGGGCGTGTACGAGCAGTACTTC.

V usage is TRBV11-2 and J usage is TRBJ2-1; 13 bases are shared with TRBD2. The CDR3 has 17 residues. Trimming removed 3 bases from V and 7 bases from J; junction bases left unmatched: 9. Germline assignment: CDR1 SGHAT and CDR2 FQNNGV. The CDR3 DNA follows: TGTGCCAGCAGCTTCGGACCGGGACTAGCGGGATTTAATGAGCAGTTCTTC. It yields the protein CASSFGPGLAGFNEQFF.

DNA of the CDR3: TGTGCCAGCTCACCTACTAGCGGATTCACCGGGGAGCTGTTTTTT. It encodes CASSPTSGFTGELFF. V and J are TRBV18 and TRBJ2-2; 8 nucleotides match TRBD2. The ends lost 3 bases at V and 4 bases at J; junction bases unmatched: 4. The germline V gene encodes CDR1 KGHSH and CDR2 LQKENI. CDR3 length: 15 amino acids.

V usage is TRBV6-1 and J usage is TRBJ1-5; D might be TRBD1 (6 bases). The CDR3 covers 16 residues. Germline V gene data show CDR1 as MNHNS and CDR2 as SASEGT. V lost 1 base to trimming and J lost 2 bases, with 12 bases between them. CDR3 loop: CASSEGTGLGNQPQHF. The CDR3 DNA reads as TGTGCCAGCAGTGAAGGAACAGGGTTAGGCAATCAGCCCCAGCATTTT.

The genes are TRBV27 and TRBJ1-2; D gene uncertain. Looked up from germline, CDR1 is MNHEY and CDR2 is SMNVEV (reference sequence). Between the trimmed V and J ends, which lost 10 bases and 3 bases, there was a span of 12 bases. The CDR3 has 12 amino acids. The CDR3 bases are TGTGCCACCCGCGCAGCCTACTATGGCTACACCTTC. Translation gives CATRAAYYGYTF.

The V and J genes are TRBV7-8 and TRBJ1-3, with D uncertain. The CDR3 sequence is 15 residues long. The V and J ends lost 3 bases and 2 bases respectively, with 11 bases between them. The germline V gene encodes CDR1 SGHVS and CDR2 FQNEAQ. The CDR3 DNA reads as TGTGCCAGCAGCTTGCGGGGTGTCACTGGAAACACCATATATTTT. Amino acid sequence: CASSLRGVTGNTIYF.

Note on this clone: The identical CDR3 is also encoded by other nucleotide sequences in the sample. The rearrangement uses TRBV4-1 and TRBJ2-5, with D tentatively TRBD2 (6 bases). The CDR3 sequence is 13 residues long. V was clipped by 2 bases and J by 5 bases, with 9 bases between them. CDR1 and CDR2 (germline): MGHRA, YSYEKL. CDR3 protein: CASSQTSWETQYF. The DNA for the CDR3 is TGCGCCAGCAGCCAAACTAGCTGGGAGACCCAGTACTTC.

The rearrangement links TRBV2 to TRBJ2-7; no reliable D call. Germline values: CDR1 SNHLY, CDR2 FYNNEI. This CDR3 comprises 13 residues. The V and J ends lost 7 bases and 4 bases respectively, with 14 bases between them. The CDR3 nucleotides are TGTGCCAGCACCCGAATAACAACATACGAGCAGTACTTC. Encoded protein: CASTRITTYEQYF.

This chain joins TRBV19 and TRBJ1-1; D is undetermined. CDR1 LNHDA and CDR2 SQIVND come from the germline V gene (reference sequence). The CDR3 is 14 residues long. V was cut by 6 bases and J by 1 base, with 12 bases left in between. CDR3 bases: TGTGCCAGTAGCAACCGGGCGGCGAACACTGAAGCTTTCTTT. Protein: CASSNRAANTEAFF.

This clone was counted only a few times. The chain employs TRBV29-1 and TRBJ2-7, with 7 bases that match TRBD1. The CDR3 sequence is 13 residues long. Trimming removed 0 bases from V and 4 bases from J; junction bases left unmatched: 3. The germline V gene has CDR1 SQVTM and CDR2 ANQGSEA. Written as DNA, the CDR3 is TGCAGCGTTGAAGAAGAGACAGGGTACGAGCAGTACTTC. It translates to CSVEEETGYEQYF.

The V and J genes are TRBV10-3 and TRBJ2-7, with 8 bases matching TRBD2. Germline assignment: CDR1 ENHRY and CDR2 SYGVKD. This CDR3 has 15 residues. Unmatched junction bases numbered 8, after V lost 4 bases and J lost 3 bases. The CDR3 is CAISAWGAGDYEQYF. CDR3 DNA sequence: TGTGCCATCAGTGCGTGGGGAGCGGGAGACTACGAGCAGTACTTC.

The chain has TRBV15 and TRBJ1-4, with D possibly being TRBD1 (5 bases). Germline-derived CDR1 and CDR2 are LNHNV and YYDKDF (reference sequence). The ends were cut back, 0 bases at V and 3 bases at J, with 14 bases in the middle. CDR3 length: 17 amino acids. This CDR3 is CATSRDRGSNPNEKLFF. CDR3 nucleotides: TGTGCCACCAGCAGAGATCGGGGGTCAAACCCTAATGAAAAACTGTTTTTT.

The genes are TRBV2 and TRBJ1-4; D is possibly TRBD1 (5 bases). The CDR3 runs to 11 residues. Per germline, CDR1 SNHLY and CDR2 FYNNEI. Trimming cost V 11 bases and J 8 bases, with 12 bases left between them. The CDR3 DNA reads TGTGCCGGCGGGCCAGGGGAAAAACTGTTTTTT. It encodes CAGGPGEKLFF.

CDR3 sequence (DNA): TGTGCCAGCAGTGGGCCCCGGGACACCTACTACGAGCAGTACTTC. The encoded protein is CASSGPRDTYYEQYF. V is TRBV25-1 and J is TRBJ2-7; D is possibly TRBD1 (6 bases). CDR1 and CDR2 from the germline V gene are MGHDK and SYGVNS. V gave up 4 bases and J gave up 3 bases, with 16 bases separating them. The CDR3 is 15 amino acids.